These T cell receptor beta chains were read from a single sample in a study of blood T cells in healthy people across ages. TCRdb re-called the 5' RACE reads with MiXCR, one entry per CDR3 protein. The data hold 700,000 to 950,000 distinct CDR3 sequences, with 58% observed a single time. Sequencing used blood. The receptors shown here come from a man aged 30 to 39 in good health. Both conserved end residues are part of each CDR3. Each record gives: CDR3 DNA, CDR3 protein, V gene, J gene, clone size, CDR3 length, D gene. D genes are given only for firm matches. A row's size may be missing; if present it is once, few, many or a size class.

cdr3_nt: TGCAGTGTTGGAACTAGCGGGAGAAACAATGAGCAGTTCTTC; cdr3_aa: CSVGTSGRNNEQFF; v_call: TRBV20-1; j_call: TRBJ2-1; clone_size: -; cdr3_length: 14; d_call: TRBD2
cdr3_nt: TGTGCCAGCAGCACAACAGACAGTCTATACGAGCAGTACTTC; cdr3_aa: CASSTTDSLYEQYF; v_call: TRBV5-6; j_call: TRBJ2-7; clone_size: once; cdr3_length: 14; d_call: -
cdr3_nt: TGTGCTAGTGGTGGCGGTAGTTTGAGCACAGATACGCAGTATTTT; cdr3_aa: CASGGGSLSTDTQYF; v_call: TRBV12-5; j_call: TRBJ2-3; clone_size: few; cdr3_length: 15; d_call: -
cdr3_nt: TGCAGCGTTTTGGCGGGGATAAACTATGGCTACACCTTC; cdr3_aa: CSVLAGINYGYTF; v_call: TRBV29-1; j_call: TRBJ1-2; clone_size: -; cdr3_length: 13; d_call: -
cdr3_nt: TGCAGTGCTAGAGCCTTACAAGCGGGGGGATTTTGGGAAGAGACCCAGTACTTC; cdr3_aa: CSARALQAGGFWEETQYF; v_call: TRBV20-1; j_call: TRBJ2-5; clone_size: few; cdr3_length: 18; d_call: TRBD2
cdr3_nt: TGTGCCAGCAGTTTAGCGGGAGTCGGGAACTACGAGCAGTACTTC; cdr3_aa: CASSLAGVGNYEQYF; v_call: TRBV28; j_call: TRBJ2-7; clone_size: many; cdr3_length: 15; d_call: TRBD2
cdr3_nt: TGTGCCAGCAGCTTAAGCGGACAGAGTGGCTACACCTTC; cdr3_aa: CASSLSGQSGYTF; v_call: TRBV7-3; j_call: TRBJ1-2; clone_size: -; cdr3_length: 13; d_call: -
cdr3_nt: TGCAGTGCTAGAGATAGTGGGACTAGCAGTACAGATACGCAGTATTTT; cdr3_aa: CSARDSGTSSTDTQYF; v_call: TRBV20-1; j_call: TRBJ2-3; clone_size: few; cdr3_length: 16; d_call: TRBD2
cdr3_nt: TGTGCCAGCAGGAAGGAAGACACAGATACGCAGTATTTT; cdr3_aa: CASRKEDTDTQYF; v_call: TRBV4-2; j_call: TRBJ2-3; clone_size: -; cdr3_length: 13; d_call: -
cdr3_nt: TGTGCCAGCAGCTTAGGGTCGGCTAGCGGGGGAGAGACCCAGTACTTC; cdr3_aa: CASSLGSASGGETQYF; v_call: TRBV13; j_call: TRBJ2-5; clone_size: few; cdr3_length: 16; d_call: TRBD2
cdr3_nt: TGCAGTGCTAGAGATCCGCCGGGTCCGAATAGAACCAAAAACATTCAGTACTTC; cdr3_aa: CSARDPPGPNRTKNIQYF; v_call: TRBV20-1; j_call: TRBJ2-4; clone_size: -; cdr3_length: 18; d_call: -
cdr3_nt: TGTGCCAGCAGTTTAGGACAGGGGACTAACTATGGCTACACCTTC; cdr3_aa: CASSLGQGTNYGYTF; v_call: TRBV12-3/TRBV12-4; j_call: TRBJ1-2; clone_size: -; cdr3_length: 15; d_call: TRBD1
cdr3_nt: TGTGCCTGGAGTTTTATCCCTTCCGAGCAGTACTTC; cdr3_aa: CAWSFIPSEQYF; v_call: TRBV30; j_call: TRBJ2-7; clone_size: -; cdr3_length: 12; d_call: -
cdr3_nt: TGCAGCGTTGAGGATGCCGGCTCCTACGAGCAGTACTTC; cdr3_aa: CSVEDAGSYEQYF; v_call: TRBV29-1; j_call: TRBJ2-7; clone_size: few; cdr3_length: 13; d_call: -
cdr3_nt: TGCAGCGTTGTGACTAGCGGGATTTCCTACAATGAGCAGTACTTC; cdr3_aa: CSVVTSGISYNEQYF; v_call: TRBV29-1; j_call: TRBJ2-7; clone_size: -; cdr3_length: 15; d_call: TRBD2
cdr3_nt: TGTGCCAGCAGTTACTCCGGAGGAGAGAGGGTTTACGAGCAGTACTTC; cdr3_aa: CASSYSGGERVYEQYF; v_call: TRBV6-5; j_call: TRBJ2-7; clone_size: -; cdr3_length: 16; d_call: -
cdr3_nt: TGTGCCACCAGTGAACCGGGACAGGGGGTCGACGAGCAGTACTTC; cdr3_aa: CATSEPGQGVDEQYF; v_call: TRBV24-1; j_call: TRBJ2-7; clone_size: -; cdr3_length: 15; d_call: TRBD1
cdr3_nt: TGTGCCAGCCGCCGCGAGGGTACGGAGACCCAGTACTTC; cdr3_aa: CASRREGTETQYF; v_call: TRBV12-3/TRBV12-4; j_call: TRBJ2-5; clone_size: -; cdr3_length: 13; d_call: -
cdr3_nt: TGTGCCAGCAGCGTGCTCCCCGGGGGGGCTTGGACAGATACGCAGTATTTT; cdr3_aa: CASSVLPGGAWTDTQYF; v_call: TRBV12-3/TRBV12-4; j_call: TRBJ2-3; clone_size: -; cdr3_length: 17; d_call: TRBD2
cdr3_nt: TGTGCCAGCAGTGTAAGGAGGGTGGGGGAGACCCAGTACTTC; cdr3_aa: CASSVRRVGETQYF; v_call: TRBV12-3/TRBV12-4; j_call: TRBJ2-5; clone_size: -; cdr3_length: 14; d_call: -
cdr3_nt: TGTGCCACCAGCAGAGAGCCCCAAAACATTCAGTACTTC; cdr3_aa: CATSREPQNIQYF; v_call: TRBV15; j_call: TRBJ2-4; clone_size: -; cdr3_length: 13; d_call: -
cdr3_nt: TGCGCCAGCAGCTTAGAGGGACAGGGATACAATGAGCAGTTCTTC; cdr3_aa: CASSLEGQGYNEQFF; v_call: TRBV5-1; j_call: TRBJ2-1; clone_size: -; cdr3_length: 15; d_call: TRBD1
cdr3_nt: TGTGCCAGCAGCGACACTCTCGACCAGCCCCAGCATTTT; cdr3_aa: CASSDTLDQPQHF; v_call: TRBV28; j_call: TRBJ1-5; clone_size: -; cdr3_length: 13; d_call: -
cdr3_nt: TGTGCCAGCAGCTTAAGTCTAGCGTTGGCAGATACGCAGTATTTT; cdr3_aa: CASSLSLALADTQYF; v_call: TRBV7-9; j_call: TRBJ2-3; clone_size: many; cdr3_length: 15; d_call: -
cdr3_nt: TGTGCCAGCGGTCCCGTAACGGACACTTATCACGGCTATGGCTACACCTTC; cdr3_aa: CASGPVTDTYHGYGYTF; v_call: TRBV6-2/TRBV6-3; j_call: TRBJ1-2; clone_size: -; cdr3_length: 17; d_call: -